The 6 T cell receptor beta chains given below trace back to one sample, sequenced in a study of T cell repertoires in cytomegalovirus infection. One entry per CDR3 protein, called by TCRdb with MiXCR from the reads. The sample consists of hundreds of thousands of distinct CDR3 sequences, roughly 30% of them appearing once. Their antigen targets remain unknown. The sample was cultured CD8+ T cells from PBMCs, taken from culture after CMV antigen stimulation. The receptors shown here come from a human donor in good health (CMV status not recorded). Some clones in this sample may be carry-over from other donors' samples.

A few counts support this clonotype. The V and J genes are TRBV29-1 and TRBJ2-5; the D is unclear. With 4 bases removed from V and 0 bases from J, the gap between germline ends came to 18 bases. The CDR3 is 16 residues long. Per germline, CDR1 SQVTM and CDR2 ANQGSEA. CDR3 sequence (DNA): TGCAGCGTTGGGCTCCGGGCGAGGAGTAACCAAGAGACCCAGTACTTC. Its translation: CSVGLRARSNQETQYF.

The V and J genes are TRBV12-3 or TRBV12-4 and TRBJ1-1; no firm D call. This CDR3 is built from 11 residues. Trimming stripped 5 bases from V and 7 bases from J, with 8 bases between. Here the CDR3 reads CASSDSHEAFF. The CDR3 DNA sequence: TGTGCCAGCAGTGATAGCCATGAAGCTTTCTTT.

The rearrangement joins TRBV19 to TRBJ1-5, with unresolved D. V dropped 2 bases and J dropped 1 base, with 12 bases sitting between them. CDR1 LNHDA and CDR2 SQIVND come from the germline V gene (reference sequence). The CDR3 runs 16 residues. CDR3 residues: CASSISGERSNQPQHF. CDR3 nucleotide sequence: TGTGCCAGTAGTATATCGGGTGAGAGAAGCAATCAGCCCCAGCATTTT.

This clonotype was recorded a few times. V usage is TRBV6-5 and J usage is TRBJ1-1; 7 bases are a match to TRBD1. Unmatched junction bases numbered 7, after V lost 2 bases and J lost 1 base. The germline gives CDR1 MNHEY, CDR2 SVGAGI. There are 16 residues in the CDR3. The CDR3, as DNA: TGTGCCAGCAGTTACGGCTTGTGGACAGGGAACACTGAAGCTTTCTTT. This encodes CASSYGLWTGNTEAFF.

In this sample, this clonotype turned up a few times. The V call is TRBV7-9, the J call TRBJ2-1; 8 nucleotides match TRBD1. V dropped 5 bases and J dropped 2; count of bases not matched to a gene: 8. This CDR3 comprises 16 residues. Per germline, CDR1 SEHNR and CDR2 FQNEAQ (reference sequence). CDR3 sequence: CASSLLQGVAYNEQFF. The CDR3 nucleotides read TGTGCCAGCAGCCTACTACAGGGGGTTGCCTACAATGAGCAGTTCTTC.

The chain joins TRBV12-3 or TRBV12-4 to TRBJ1-4; no definite D call. V lost 3 bases, J lost 3 bases, and 8 bases lay in between. This CDR3 is 14 amino acids long. CDR3: CASSFGEANEKLFF. The CDR3 DNA is TGTGCCAGCAGTTTCGGGGAAGCTAATGAAAAACTGTTTTTT.